This T cell receptor (beta chain) was documented in a study of T-cell memory formation after mild COVID-19. V shed 6 bases, J shed 7 bases, and the junction held 6 bases outside the gene matches. Germline CDR1 is SQVTM and CDR2 is ANQGSEA. The CDR3 totals 12 residues. TCRdb re-derived calls from the 5' RACE reads in MiXCR, one entry per CDR3 protein. The table records roughly 410,000 distinct CDR3 sequences, 20% to 30% of them present only once. The rearrangement joins TRBV29-1 to TRBJ1-2, with TRBD1 matching over 9 bases. This clonotype was obtained from an adult woman who had mild COVID-19 (a few samples of this study predate the infection). Cell type and time point are not known. Input material: PBMCs or a T cell subset sorted from them (not recorded which). The CDR3, as DNA: TGCAGCGTAGCACAGGGGGCGTCTGGCTACACCTTC. Translation gives CSVAQGASGYTF.